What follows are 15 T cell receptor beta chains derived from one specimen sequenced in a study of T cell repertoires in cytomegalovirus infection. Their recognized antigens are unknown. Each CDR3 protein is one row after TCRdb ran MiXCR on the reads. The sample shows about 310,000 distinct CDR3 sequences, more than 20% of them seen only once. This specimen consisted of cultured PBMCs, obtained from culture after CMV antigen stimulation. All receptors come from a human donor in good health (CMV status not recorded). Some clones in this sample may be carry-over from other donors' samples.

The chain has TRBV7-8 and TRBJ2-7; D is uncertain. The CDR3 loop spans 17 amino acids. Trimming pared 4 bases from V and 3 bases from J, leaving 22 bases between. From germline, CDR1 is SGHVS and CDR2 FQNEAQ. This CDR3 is CASSSLAPAPTGYEQYF. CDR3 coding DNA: TGTGCCAGCAGCTCTCTTGCACCCGCCCCCACGGGCTACGAGCAGTACTTC.

CDR3 coding DNA: TGCACCGTCGGCCCCAAACCGGGACTAGCGGGATCCAGGGGTGAGCAGTTCTTC. Its protein product is CTVGPKPGLAGSRGEQFF. The rearrangement links TRBV29-1 to TRBJ2-1, with TRBD2 matching over 13 bases. This CDR3 region has 18 residues. The germline gives CDR1 SQVTM, CDR2 ANQGSEA.

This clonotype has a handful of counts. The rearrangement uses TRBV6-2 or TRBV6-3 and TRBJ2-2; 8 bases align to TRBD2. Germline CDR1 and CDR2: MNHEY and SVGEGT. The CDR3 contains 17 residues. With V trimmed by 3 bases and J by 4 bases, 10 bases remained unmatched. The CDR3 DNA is TGTGCCAGCAGTTATCCACCGGACGGGAGGGTCACCGGGGAGCTGTTTTTT. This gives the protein CASSYPPDGRVTGELFF.

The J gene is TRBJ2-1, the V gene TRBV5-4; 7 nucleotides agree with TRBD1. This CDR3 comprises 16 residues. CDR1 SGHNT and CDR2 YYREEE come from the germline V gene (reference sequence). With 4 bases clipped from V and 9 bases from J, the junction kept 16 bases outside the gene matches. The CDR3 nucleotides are TGTGCCAGCAGCCCCCCCCCGGGACAGCATGTCGGTGAGCAGTTCTTC. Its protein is CASSPPPGQHVGEQFF.

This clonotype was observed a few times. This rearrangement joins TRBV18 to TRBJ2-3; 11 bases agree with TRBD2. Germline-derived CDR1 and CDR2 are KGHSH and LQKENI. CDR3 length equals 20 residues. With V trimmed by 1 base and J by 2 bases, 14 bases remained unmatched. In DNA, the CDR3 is TGTGCCAGCTCACCACTACGAGCTAGCGGGAGGACTTATCCCACAGATACGCAGTATTTT. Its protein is CASSPLRASGRTYPTDTQYF.

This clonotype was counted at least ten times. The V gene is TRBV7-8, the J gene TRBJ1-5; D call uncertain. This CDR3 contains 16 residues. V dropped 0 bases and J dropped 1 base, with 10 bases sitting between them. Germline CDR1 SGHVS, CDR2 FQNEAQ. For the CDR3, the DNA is TGTGCCAGCAGCTTAGCCCGACCGGGCAGCAATCAGCCCCAGCATTTT. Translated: CASSLARPGSNQPQHF.

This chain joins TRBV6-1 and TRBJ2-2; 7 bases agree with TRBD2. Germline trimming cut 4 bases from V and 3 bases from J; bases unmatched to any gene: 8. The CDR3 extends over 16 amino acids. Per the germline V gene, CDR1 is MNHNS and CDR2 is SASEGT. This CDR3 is CASSGGGTVDTGELFF. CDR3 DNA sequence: TGTGCCAGCAGTGGGGGGGGTACTGTGGACACCGGGGAGCTGTTTTTT.

The CDR3 region has the DNA TGTGCCAGCAGTTTGGGAGGGAGAATCTACAATGAGCAGTTCTTC. It specifies CASSLGGRIYNEQFF. The rearrangement uses TRBV12-3 or TRBV12-4 and TRBJ2-1; 7 nucleotides match TRBD2. This CDR3 region has 15 residues. J was trimmed by 3 bases and V by 3 bases; bases with no gene match: 5.

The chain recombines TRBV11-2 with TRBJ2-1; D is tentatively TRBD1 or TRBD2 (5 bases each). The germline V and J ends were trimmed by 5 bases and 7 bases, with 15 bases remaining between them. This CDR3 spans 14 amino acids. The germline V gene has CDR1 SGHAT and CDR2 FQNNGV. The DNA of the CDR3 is TGTGCCAGCAGCCCCCGGGACCAAAGGAATGAGCAGTTCTTC. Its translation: CASSPRDQRNEQFF. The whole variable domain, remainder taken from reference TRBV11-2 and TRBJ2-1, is EAGVAQSPRYKIIEKRQSVAFWCNPISGHATLYWYQQILGQGPKLLIQFQNNGVVDDSQLPKDRFSAERLKGVDSTLKIQPAKLEDSAVYLCASSPRDQRNEQFFGPGTRLTVL.

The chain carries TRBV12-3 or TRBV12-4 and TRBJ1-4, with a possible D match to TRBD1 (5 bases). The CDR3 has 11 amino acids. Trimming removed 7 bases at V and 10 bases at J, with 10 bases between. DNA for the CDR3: TGTGCCAGCACCCTGGGGGGAAAACTGTTTTTT. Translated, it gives CASTLGGKLFF.

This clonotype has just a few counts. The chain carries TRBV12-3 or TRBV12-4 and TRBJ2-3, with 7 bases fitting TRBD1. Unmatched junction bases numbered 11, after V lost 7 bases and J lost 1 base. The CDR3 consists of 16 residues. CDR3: CASTPPTGPRTDTQYF. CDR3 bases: TGTGCCAGCACCCCCCCGACAGGGCCCCGCACAGATACGCAGTATTTT.

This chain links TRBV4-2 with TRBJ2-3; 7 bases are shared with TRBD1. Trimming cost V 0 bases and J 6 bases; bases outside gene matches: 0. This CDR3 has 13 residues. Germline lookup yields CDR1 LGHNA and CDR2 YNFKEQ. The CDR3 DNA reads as TGTGCCAGCAGCCAAGAGGACAGGGATACGCAGTATTTT. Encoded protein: CASSQEDRDTQYF.

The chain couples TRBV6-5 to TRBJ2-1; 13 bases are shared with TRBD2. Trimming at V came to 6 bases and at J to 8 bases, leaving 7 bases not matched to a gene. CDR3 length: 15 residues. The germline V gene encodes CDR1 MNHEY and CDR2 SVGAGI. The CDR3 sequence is CASRTGLAGDDEQFF. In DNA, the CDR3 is TGTGCCAGCAGAACAGGACTAGCGGGAGATGATGAGCAGTTCTTC.

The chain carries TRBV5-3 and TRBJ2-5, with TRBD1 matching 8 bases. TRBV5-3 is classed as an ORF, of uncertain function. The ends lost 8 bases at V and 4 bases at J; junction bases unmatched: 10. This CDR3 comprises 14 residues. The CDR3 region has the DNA TGTGCCAGCAGCACCAGGACAGGGCGAGAGACCCAGTACTTC. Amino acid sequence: CASSTRTGRETQYF.

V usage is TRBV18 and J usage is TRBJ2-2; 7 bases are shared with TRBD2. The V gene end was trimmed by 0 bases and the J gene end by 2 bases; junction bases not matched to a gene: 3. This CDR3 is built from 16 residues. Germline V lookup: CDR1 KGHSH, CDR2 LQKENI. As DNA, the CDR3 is TGTGCCAGCTCACCACCAACGGGAGGTAACACCGGGGAGCTGTTTTTT. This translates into CASSPPTGGNTGELFF.